The text below deals with one TCR beta chain. Its antigen is not known. Both about-4-week and about-12-week second-dose recipients were combined. The data were obtained in a study of T cell responses to AZD1222 COVID-19 vaccine. Study-level results: Baseline serology detected seropositivity in only a handful of AZD1222 recipients. The donor cohort was predominantly white British with a female majority, and clonal diversity may have been underestimated. The study found Spike-specific TCR breadth and depth rose after two AZD1222 doses.

The protocol was immunoSEQ multiplex PCR, while the TCRdb copy is restricted to in-frame clones and leaves out a portion. This sample has about 14,000 clones, with about 80% found just once. The CDR3 runs 15 residues. From germline, CDR1 is MNHEY and CDR2 SVGAGI. V lost 5 bases, J lost 0 bases, and 14 bases lay in between. The receptor comes from an adult who received the AZD1222 COVID-19 vaccine. This specimen was peripheral blood, taken 28 days after the second AZD1222 dose. V and J are TRBV6-5 and TRBJ2-7, with D possibly being TRBD2 (6 bases). CDR3 sequence (DNA): TGTGCCAGCAGTCCTAACCCGGGACTCTCCTACGAGCAGTACTTC. Translating gives CASSPNPGLSYEQYF.